This TCR beta chain was recorded in a study of graft-versus-host responses after intestinal transplantation. Study as a whole: Recipients got multivisceral, liver-intestinal, or isolated intestinal transplants. General observations from the study: There were GvH clones found in recipient marrow, and some of them appeared first in ileum or blood.

V dropped 1 base and J dropped 0; count of bases not matched to a gene: 8. Germline V gene data show CDR1 as MGHRA and CDR2 as YSYEKL. This CDR3 is 17 amino acids long. As concerns this clone: The antigen is unknown.

Assay: immunoSEQ multiplex PCR; the TCRdb copy retains only in-frame clones and omits some. This table holds over 65,000 clones, around 93% found once. The source material was unstimulated CD8+ T cells sorted from spleen or lymph node cells, sampled before transplant. The chain combines TRBV4-1 with TRBJ2-7; 8 nucleotides match TRBD2. This receptor was taken from a human donor who was the organ donor for an intestinal transplant. CDR3 residues: CASSQVDVAGTSYEQYF. The CDR3 DNA reads as TGCGCCAGCAGCCAAGTAGATGTAGCGGGGACCTCCTACGAGCAGTACTTC.